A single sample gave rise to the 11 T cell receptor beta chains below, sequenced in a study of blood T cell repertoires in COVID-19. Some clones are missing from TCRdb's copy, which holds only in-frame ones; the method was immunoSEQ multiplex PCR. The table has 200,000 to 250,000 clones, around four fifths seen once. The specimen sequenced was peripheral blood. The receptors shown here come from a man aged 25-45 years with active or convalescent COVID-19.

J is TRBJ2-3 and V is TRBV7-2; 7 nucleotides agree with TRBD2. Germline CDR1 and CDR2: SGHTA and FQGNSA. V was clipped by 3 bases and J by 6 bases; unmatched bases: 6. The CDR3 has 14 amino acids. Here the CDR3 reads CASSLGGVGDTQYF. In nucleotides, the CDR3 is TGTGCCAGCAGCTTGGGGGGGGTCGGGGATACGCAGTATTTT.

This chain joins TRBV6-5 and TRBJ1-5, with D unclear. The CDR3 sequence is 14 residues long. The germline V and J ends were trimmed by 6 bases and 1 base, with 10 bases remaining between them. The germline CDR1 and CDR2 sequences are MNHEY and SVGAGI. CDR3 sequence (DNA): TGTGCCAGCAGCGACACTTCGAGCAATCAGCCCCAGCATTTT. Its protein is CASSDTSSNQPQHF.

The CDR3 spells CASRWTGRSGELFF. The CDR3 nucleotides are TGTGCCAGCCGGTGGACAGGGCGGTCCGGGGAGCTGTTTTTT. The chain joins TRBV5-8 to TRBJ2-2; 8 bases are shared with TRBD1. The CDR3 has 14 amino acids. Germline CDR1 SGHTS, CDR2 YDEGEE. Unmatched junction bases numbered 8, after V lost 7 bases and J lost 6 bases.

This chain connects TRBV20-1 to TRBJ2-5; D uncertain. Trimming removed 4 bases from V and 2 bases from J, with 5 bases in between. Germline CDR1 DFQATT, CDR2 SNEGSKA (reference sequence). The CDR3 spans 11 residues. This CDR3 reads CSATRQETQYF. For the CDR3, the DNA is TGCAGTGCTACGCGGCAAGAGACCCAGTACTTC.

CDR3 coding DNA: TGTGCCAGCAGTCGGATGGGGGGGACTAGGTCCTACGAGCAGTACTTC. It encodes CASSRMGGTRSYEQYF. The V and J genes are TRBV27 and TRBJ2-7; 8 positions match TRBD2. V lost 5 bases, J lost 1 base, and 10 bases stayed unmatched. CDR1 is MNHEY and CDR2 is SMNVEV in the germline V gene (reference sequence). This CDR3 spans 16 amino acids.

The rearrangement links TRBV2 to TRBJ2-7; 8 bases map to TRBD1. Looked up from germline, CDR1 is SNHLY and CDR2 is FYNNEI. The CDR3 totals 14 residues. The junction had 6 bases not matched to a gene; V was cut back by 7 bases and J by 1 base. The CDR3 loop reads CASNIHRGSYEQYF. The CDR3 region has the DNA TGTGCCAGCAACATCCACAGGGGGTCCTACGAGCAGTACTTC.

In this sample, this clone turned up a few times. CDR3 residues: CASSLETGAGNTIYF. CDR3 DNA: TGCGCCAGCAGCTTGGAGACAGGGGCTGGAAACACCATATATTTT. The chain has TRBV5-1 and TRBJ1-3; the match to TRBD1 covers 8 bases. Germline assignment: CDR1 SGHRS and CDR2 YFSETQ. The CDR3 totals 15 residues. J gave up 2 bases and V 0 bases, and 1 base lay outside the gene matches.

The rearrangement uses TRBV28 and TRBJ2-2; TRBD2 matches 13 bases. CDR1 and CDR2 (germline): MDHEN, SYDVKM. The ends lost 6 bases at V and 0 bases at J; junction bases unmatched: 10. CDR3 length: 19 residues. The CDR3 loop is CASRERLAGGPANTGELFF. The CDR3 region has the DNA TGTGCCAGCAGGGAGAGACTAGCGGGAGGCCCCGCGAACACCGGGGAGCTGTTTTTT.

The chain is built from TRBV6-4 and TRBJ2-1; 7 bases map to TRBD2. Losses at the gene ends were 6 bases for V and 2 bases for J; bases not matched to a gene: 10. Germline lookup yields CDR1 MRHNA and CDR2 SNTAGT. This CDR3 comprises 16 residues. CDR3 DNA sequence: TGTGCCAGCAGCGACCTAGCGGAGTGGGCCTACAATGAGCAGTTCTTC. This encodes CASSDLAEWAYNEQFF.

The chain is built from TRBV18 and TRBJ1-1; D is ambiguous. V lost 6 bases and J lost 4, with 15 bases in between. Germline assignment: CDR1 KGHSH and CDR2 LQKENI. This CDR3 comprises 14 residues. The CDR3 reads CASSPGSTITEAFF. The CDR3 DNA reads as TGTGCCAGCTCTCCCGGGAGTACCATCACTGAAGCTTTCTTT.

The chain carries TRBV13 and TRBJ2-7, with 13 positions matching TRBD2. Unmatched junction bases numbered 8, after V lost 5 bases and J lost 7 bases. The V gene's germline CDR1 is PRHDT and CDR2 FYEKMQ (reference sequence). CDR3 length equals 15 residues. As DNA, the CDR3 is TGTGCCAGCAGCCTCGGACTAGCGGGGGCCGCGGAGCAGTACTTC. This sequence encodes CASSLGLAGAAEQYF. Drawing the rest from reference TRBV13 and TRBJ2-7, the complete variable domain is AAGVIQSPRHLIKEKRETATLKCYPIPRHDTVYWYQQGPGQDPQFLISFYEKMQSDKGSIPDRFSAQQFSDYHSELNMSSLELGDSALYFCASSLGLAGAAEQYFGPGTRLTVT.